These T cell receptor beta chains were read from a single sample in a study of STAT3 mutations in large granular lymphocyte leukemia. TCRdb's copy holds only in-frame clones and misses some; the assay was immunoSEQ multiplex PCR. The sample yields about 2,000 clones, 29% seen once. The sequencing input was peripheral blood mononuclear cells. The receptors here all came from a male patient aged 50 to 59 with T-cell large granular lymphocyte leukemia. Some clones in this sample may be carry-over from other donors' samples. Each CDR3 is given with its conserved first and last residue. A D gene is named only where the DNA matches it firmly. Only some rows state a clone size, as once, few, many or a class for expanded clones.

CDR3	DNA	D	J	size	V
CSVPDRNQETQYF	TGCAGCGTTCCCGACAGAAACCAAGAGACCCAGTACTTC	-	TRBJ2-5	-	TRBV29-1
CAWSVVGSLYEQYF	TGTGCCTGGAGTGTAGTAGGATCTCTCTACGAGCAGTACTTC	-	TRBJ2-7	-	TRBV30
CASSLAGGNNEQFF	TGTGCCAGCAGCTTGGCGGGAGGGAACAATGAGCAGTTCTTC	TRBD2	TRBJ2-1	few	TRBV7-9
CASSLPQEPELAGGLDTQYF	TGCGCCAGCAGCTTGCCCCAGGAGCCCGAACTAGCGGGAGGCCTAGATACGCAGTATTTT	TRBD2	TRBJ2-3	-	TRBV5-1
CASKTSGRRNTGELFF	TGCGCCAGCAAGACTAGCGGACGGAGGAACACCGGGGAGCTGTTTTTT	TRBD2	TRBJ2-2	few	TRBV5-1
CASSLRAGDEKLFF	TGTGCCAGCAGCTTGAGGGCAGGGGATGAAAAACTGTTTTTT	-	TRBJ1-4	-	TRBV5-4
CASSRVADTQYF	TGTGCCAGCAGCCGGGTGGCAGATACGCAGTATTTT	-	TRBJ2-3	large	TRBV27
CASSLGGGYMNTEAFF	TGTGCCAGCAGCTTAGGGGGGGGCTACATGAACACTGAAGCTTTCTTT	-	TRBJ1-1	few	TRBV11-2
CASNLGPNYGYTF	TGTGCCAGCAATTTGGGACCTAACTATGGCTACACCTTC	-	TRBJ1-2	-	TRBV7-2
CASSFSESTDTQYF	TGCGCCAGCAGCTTTAGCGAGAGCACAGATACGCAGTATTTT	-	TRBJ2-3	few	TRBV5-1
CASSSGRASNQPQHF	TGTGCCAGCAGCTCAGGACGGGCTAGCAATCAGCCCCAGCATTTT	-	TRBJ1-5	few	TRBV7-9
CSVGQSGNTIYF	TGCAGCGTCGGACAGTCGGGAAACACCATATATTTT	-	TRBJ1-3	medium-sized	TRBV29-1
CASSLKARGGNEQFF	TGTGCCAGCTCACTCAAGGCCAGGGGCGGCAATGAGCAGTTCTTC	-	TRBJ2-1	-	TRBV18
CASSDRTGASTDTQYF	TGTGCCAGCAGTGATCGGACAGGGGCTAGCACAGATACGCAGTATTTT	TRBD1	TRBJ2-3	few	TRBV6-1
CASSDRDRVYEQYF	TGCGCCAGCAGCGACCGGGACAGGGTCTACGAGCAGTACTTC	TRBD1	TRBJ2-7	few	TRBV5-1
CASSEAGETEAFF	TGTGCCAGCAGTGAAGCGGGAGAGACTGAAGCTTTCTTT	-	TRBJ1-1	few	TRBV2
CASSLEGGYGYTF	TGTGCCAGCAGTCTTGAGGGAGGCTATGGCTACACCTTC	-	TRBJ1-2	-	TRBV6-6
CASSLEGGVGEQYF	TGCGCCAGCAGCTTGGAGGGGGGTGTGGGAGAGCAGTACTTC	-	TRBJ2-7	-	TRBV5-1
CASTPVVGIGYNEQFF	TGTGCCAGCACCCCAGTTGTGGGGATTGGCTACAATGAGCAGTTCTTC	-	TRBJ2-1	-	TRBV14
CASSLAGFYEQYF	TGTGCCAGCAGCCTAGCGGGGTTCTACGAGCAGTACTTC	TRBD2	TRBJ2-7	-	TRBV7-9
CASSPGRADRPYF	TGTGCCAGCAGCCCCGGACGAGCCGACCGACCGTACTTC	-	TRBJ2-7	-	TRBV7-9
CASSEFFRPRDEQYF	TGTGCCAGCAGTGAATTTTTCAGGCCCAGGGACGAGCAGTACTTC	-	TRBJ2-7	-	TRBV2
CASSLARTDDGYTF	TGCGCCAGCAGCTTGGCCCGGACGGACGATGGCTACACCTTC	-	TRBJ1-2	-	TRBV5-1
CASSLDAYEQYF	TGTGCCAGCAGCTTAGACGCCTACGAGCAGTACTTC	-	TRBJ2-7	-	TRBV7-9
CASRSEGTSETQYF	TGTGCCAGCAGGTCGGAGGGGACTAGCGAGACCCAGTACTTC	TRBD2	TRBJ2-5	-	TRBV5-4
CAWSVGAGAYEQYF	TGTGCCTGGAGTGTAGGGGCAGGGGCCTACGAGCAGTACTTC	-	TRBJ2-7	-	TRBV30
CASSPGAVEQFF	TGTGCCAGCTCACCGGGGGCTGTTGAGCAGTTCTTC	-	TRBJ2-1	-	TRBV18
CASILPFSTGGKMGEQYF	TGCGCCAGCATCCTGCCTTTTTCGACAGGGGGCAAAATGGGCGAGCAGTACTTC	TRBD1	TRBJ2-7	few	TRBV5-1
CASSRSYEQYF	TGTGCCAGCAGCCGCTCCTACGAGCAGTACTTC	-	TRBJ2-7	-	TRBV7-9
CASSSGLAGYEQYF	TGTGCCAGCAGTAGCGGACTAGCGGGCTACGAGCAGTACTTC	TRBD2	TRBJ2-7	medium-sized	TRBV6-5
CASSSDRGTGELFF	TGTGCCAGCAGCTCGGACAGGGGGACCGGGGAGCTGTTTTTT	TRBD1	TRBJ2-2	few	TRBV6-4
CASSLGRGPEQYF	TGTGCCAGCAGCTTAGGCAGGGGGCCCGAGCAGTACTTC	TRBD1	TRBJ2-7	few	TRBV5-4
CASSEGTGGRNQPQHF	TGTGCCAGCAGTGAGGGGACAGGGGGCCGCAATCAGCCCCAGCATTTT	TRBD1	TRBJ1-5	few	TRBV6-1
CASSARGPGETQYF	TGTGCCAGCAGTGCCAGGGGGCCGGGGGAGACCCAGTACTTC	TRBD1	TRBJ2-5	-	TRBV27
CASSDDRGSGELFF	TGTGCCAGCAGTGATGACAGGGGGTCGGGGGAGCTGTTTTTT	TRBD1	TRBJ2-2	-	TRBV6-4
CASSLAHLKQQYF	TGTGCCAGCAGCTTAGCCCACCTCAAACAGCAGTACTTC	-	TRBJ2-7	-	TRBV7-9
CASSRPGSYEQYF	TGTGCCAGCAGCCGACCGGGTTCCTACGAGCAGTACTTC	-	TRBJ2-7	few	TRBV5-4
CASTRDASNYGYTF	TGTGCCAGCACCAGGGACGCCTCTAACTATGGCTACACCTTC	-	TRBJ1-2	-	TRBV6-5
CSVSSPHDQETQYF	TGCAGCGTTTCGTCCCCCCATGACCAAGAGACCCAGTACTTC	-	TRBJ2-5	-	TRBV29-1
CASSLGAGQGTEAFF	TGTGCCAGCAGCTTGGGGGCAGGGCAGGGCACTGAAGCTTTCTTT	-	TRBJ1-1	once	TRBV5-4
CSVASFVSSYEQYF	TGCAGCGTCGCCTCCTTCGTAAGCTCCTACGAGCAGTACTTC	-	TRBJ2-7	-	TRBV29-1
CSVAAGGLGEQYF	TGCAGCGTCGCGGCAGGGGGCCTCGGGGAGCAGTACTTC	TRBD1	TRBJ2-7	few	TRBV29-1
CASSYSTGRSHSNQPQHF	TGTGCCAGCAGTTACTCGACAGGCCGCTCCCATAGCAATCAGCCCCAGCATTTT	-	TRBJ1-5	few	TRBV27
CSPVEGRTEAFF	TGCAGCCCGGTGGAGGGTCGCACTGAAGCTTTCTTT	-	TRBJ1-1	-	TRBV29-1
CASSSRGQSDTQYF	TGTGCCAGCAGCTCGAGGGGGCAATCAGATACGCAGTATTTT	TRBD1	TRBJ2-3	-	TRBV7-9
CASSATLEDTQYF	TGTGCCAGCAGTGCCACCTTGGAAGATACGCAGTATTTT	-	TRBJ2-3	large	TRBV27
CASSPPARQPQHF	TGTGCCAGCTCACCACCGGCGCGTCAGCCCCAGCATTTT	-	TRBJ1-5	once	TRBV18
CASSFSGGPYEQYF	TGCGCCAGCAGCTTTAGCGGGGGCCCCTACGAGCAGTACTTC	TRBD2	TRBJ2-7	-	TRBV5-1
CASSVETPGELFF	TGTGCCAGCAGCGTCGAAACCCCCGGGGAGCTGTTTTTT	-	TRBJ2-2	-	TRBV5-6
CASSKTGFYEQYF	TGTGCCAGTAGCAAGACAGGGTTCTACGAGCAGTACTTC	TRBD1	TRBJ2-7	large	TRBV19
CASTMDRDYGYTF	TGTGCCAGCACTATGGACAGGGACTATGGCTACACCTTC	TRBD1	TRBJ1-2	few	TRBV5-4
CASARVKGSNQPQHF	TGTGCCAGCGCCCGGGTTAAGGGGTCCAATCAGCCCCAGCATTTT	-	TRBJ1-5	-	TRBV6-6
CASSLQGGYTF	TGCGCCAGCAGCTTGCAAGGGGGCTACACCTTC	-	TRBJ1-2	few	TRBV5-1
CASSPDSGSREQYF	TGTGCCAGCAGCCCCGATAGCGGGAGTCGGGAGCAGTACTTC	TRBD2	TRBJ2-7	-	TRBV7-2